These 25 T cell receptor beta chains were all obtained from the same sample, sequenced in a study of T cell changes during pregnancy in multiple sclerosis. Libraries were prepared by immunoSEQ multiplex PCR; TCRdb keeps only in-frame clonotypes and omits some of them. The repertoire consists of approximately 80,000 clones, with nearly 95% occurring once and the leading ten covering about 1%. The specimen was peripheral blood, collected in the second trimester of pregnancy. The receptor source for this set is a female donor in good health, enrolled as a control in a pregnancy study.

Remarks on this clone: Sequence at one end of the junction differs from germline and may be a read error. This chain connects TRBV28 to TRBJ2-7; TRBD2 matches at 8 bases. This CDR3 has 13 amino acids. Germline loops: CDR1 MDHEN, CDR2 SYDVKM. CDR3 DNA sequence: TGTGCCAGCGGCTCCCCGGGACTAGTAATCGAGGGCTTC. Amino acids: CASGSPGLVIEGF.

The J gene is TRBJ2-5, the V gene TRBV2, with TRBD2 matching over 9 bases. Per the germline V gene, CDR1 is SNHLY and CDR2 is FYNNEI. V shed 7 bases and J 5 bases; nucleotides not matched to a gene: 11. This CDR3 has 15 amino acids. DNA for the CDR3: TGTGCCAGCAAGGGCCCTGCGGGAGGGTACGAGACCCAGTACTTC. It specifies CASKGPAGGYETQYF.

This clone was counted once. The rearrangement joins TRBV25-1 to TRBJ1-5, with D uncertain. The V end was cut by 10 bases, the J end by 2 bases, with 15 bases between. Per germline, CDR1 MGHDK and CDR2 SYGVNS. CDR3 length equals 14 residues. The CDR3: CANRGGSGNQPQHF. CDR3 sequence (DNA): TGTGCCAACCGGGGTGGGTCGGGCAATCAGCCCCAGCATTTT.

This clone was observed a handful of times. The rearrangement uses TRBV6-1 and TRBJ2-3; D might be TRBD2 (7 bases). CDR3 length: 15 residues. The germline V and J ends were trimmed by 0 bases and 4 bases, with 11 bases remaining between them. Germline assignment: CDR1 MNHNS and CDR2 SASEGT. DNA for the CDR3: TGTGCCAGCAGTGAAGCCGCCGGGGGGCCAGATACGCAGTATTTT. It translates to CASSEAAGGPDTQYF.

The CDR3 reads CASSLGRSYEQYF. The CDR3 bases are TGTGCCAGCAGCCTTGGGAGGTCGTACGAGCAGTACTTC. This chain links TRBV7-7 with TRBJ2-7, with D maybe TRBD2 (6 bases). Trimming took 5 bases from V and 4 from J, leaving 12 bases between them. The CDR3 spans 13 residues. Germline V gives CDR1 SSHAT, CDR2 FNYEAQ (reference sequence).

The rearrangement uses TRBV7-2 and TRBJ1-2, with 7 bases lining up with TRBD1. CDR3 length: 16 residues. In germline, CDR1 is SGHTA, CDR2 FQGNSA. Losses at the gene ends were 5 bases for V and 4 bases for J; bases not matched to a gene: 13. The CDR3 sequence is CASSLGRPGTVYGYTF. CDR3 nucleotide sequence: TGTGCCAGCAGCCTAGGTCGCCCCGGGACAGTCTATGGCTACACCTTC.

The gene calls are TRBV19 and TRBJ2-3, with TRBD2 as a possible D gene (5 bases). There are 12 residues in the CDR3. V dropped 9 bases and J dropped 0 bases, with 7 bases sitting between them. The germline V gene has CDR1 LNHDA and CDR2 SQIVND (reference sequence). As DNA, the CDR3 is TGTGCCAGCGGGATGAGCACAGATACGCAGTATTTT. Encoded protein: CASGMSTDTQYF.

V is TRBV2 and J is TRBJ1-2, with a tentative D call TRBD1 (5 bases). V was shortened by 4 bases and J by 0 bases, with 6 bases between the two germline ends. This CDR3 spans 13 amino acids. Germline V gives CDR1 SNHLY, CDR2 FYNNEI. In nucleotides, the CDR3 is TGTGCCAGCAGTGGGACATCTAACTATGGCTACACCTTC. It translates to CASSGTSNYGYTF.

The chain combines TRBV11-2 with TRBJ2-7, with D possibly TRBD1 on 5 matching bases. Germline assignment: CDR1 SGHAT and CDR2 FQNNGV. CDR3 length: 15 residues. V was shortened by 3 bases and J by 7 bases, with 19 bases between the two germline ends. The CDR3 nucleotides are TGTGCCAGCAGCTTTCGCAGGGCCCAGTTCTATGAGCAGTACTTC. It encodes CASSFRRAQFYEQYF. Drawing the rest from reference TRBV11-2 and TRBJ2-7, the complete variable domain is EAGVAQSPRYKIIEKRQSVAFWCNPISGHATLYWYQQILGQGPKLLIQFQNNGVVDDSQLPKDRFSAERLKGVDSTLKIQPAKLEDSAVYLCASSFRRAQFYEQYFGPGTRLTVT.

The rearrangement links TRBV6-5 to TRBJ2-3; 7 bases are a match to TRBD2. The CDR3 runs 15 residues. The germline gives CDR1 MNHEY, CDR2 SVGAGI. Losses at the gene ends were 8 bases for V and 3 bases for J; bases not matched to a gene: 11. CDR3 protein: CASVPPGGRTDTQYF. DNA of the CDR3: TGTGCCAGCGTTCCCCCCGGCGGGAGAACAGATACGCAGTATTTT.

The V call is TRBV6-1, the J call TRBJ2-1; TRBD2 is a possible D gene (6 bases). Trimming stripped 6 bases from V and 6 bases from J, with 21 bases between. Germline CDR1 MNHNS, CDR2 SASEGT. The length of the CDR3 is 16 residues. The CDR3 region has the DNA TGTGCCAGCAGGGAACCGACTAGTAGCAGGACCAATGAGCAGTTCTTC. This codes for CASREPTSSRTNEQFF.

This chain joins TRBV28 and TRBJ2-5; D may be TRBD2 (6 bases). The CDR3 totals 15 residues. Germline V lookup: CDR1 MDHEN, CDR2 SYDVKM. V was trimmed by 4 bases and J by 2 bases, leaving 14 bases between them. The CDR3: CASSSFLRGQETQYF. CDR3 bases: TGTGCCAGCAGTTCCTTCCTACGGGGGCAAGAGACCCAGTACTTC.

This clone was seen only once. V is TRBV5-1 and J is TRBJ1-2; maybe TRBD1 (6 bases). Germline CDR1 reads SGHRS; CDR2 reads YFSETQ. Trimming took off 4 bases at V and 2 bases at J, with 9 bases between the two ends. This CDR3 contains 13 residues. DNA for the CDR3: TGCGCCAGCAGCGTGGACAGAAACTATGGCTACACCTTC. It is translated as CASSVDRNYGYTF.

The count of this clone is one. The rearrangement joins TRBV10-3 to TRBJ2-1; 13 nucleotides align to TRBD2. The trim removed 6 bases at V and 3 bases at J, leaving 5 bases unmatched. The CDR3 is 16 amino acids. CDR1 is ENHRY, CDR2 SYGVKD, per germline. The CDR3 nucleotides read TGTGCCATCAGGCCGGGGACTAGCGGGGACTACAATGAGCAGTTCTTC. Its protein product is CAIRPGTSGDYNEQFF.

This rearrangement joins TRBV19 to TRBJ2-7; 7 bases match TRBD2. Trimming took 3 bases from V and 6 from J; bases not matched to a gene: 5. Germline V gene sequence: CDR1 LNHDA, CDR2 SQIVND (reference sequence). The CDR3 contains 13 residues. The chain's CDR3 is CASSIGGVFEQYF. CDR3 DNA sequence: TGTGCCAGTAGTATTGGGGGGGTCTTCGAGCAGTACTTC. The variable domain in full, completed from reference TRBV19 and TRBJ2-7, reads DGGITQSPKYLFRKEGQNVTLSCEQNLNHDAMYWYRQDPGQGLRLIYYSQIVNDFQKGDIAEGYSVSREKKESFPLTVTSAQKNPTAFYLCASSIGGVFEQYFGPGTRLTVT.

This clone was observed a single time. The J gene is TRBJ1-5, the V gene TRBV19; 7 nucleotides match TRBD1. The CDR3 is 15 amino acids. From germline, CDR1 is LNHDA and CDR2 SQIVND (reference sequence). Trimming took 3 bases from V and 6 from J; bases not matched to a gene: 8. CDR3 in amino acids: CASSIGEGAGQPQHF. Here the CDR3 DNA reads TGTGCCAGTAGTATCGGAGAGGGGGCGGGTCAGCCCCAGCATTTT.

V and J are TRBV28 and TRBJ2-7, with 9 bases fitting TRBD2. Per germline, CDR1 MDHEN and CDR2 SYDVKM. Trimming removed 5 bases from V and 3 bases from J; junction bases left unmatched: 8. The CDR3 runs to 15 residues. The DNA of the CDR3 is TGTGCCAGCAGTACCCCCGGGACTAGCAACTACGAGCAGTACTTC. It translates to CASSTPGTSNYEQYF.

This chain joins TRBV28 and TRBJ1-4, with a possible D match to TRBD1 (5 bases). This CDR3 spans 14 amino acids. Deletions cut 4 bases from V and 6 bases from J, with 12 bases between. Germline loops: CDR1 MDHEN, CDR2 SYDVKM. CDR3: CASSSPGRDEKLFF. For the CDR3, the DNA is TGTGCCAGCAGTTCCCCCGGCAGGGATGAAAAACTGTTTTTT.

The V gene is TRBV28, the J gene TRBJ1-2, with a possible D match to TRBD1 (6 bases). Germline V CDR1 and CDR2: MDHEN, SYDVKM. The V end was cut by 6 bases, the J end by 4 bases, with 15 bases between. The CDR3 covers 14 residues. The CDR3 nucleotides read TGTGCCAGCAGATCTCCCGACAGGCGCTATGGCTACACCTTC. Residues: CASRSPDRRYGYTF.

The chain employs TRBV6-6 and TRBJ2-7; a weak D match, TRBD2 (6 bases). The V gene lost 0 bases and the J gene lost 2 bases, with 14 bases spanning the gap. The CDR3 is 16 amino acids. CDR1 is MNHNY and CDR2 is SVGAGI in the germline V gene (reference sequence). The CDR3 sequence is CASSYSKIAEAYEQYF. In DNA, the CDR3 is TGTGCCAGCAGTTACTCGAAAATAGCGGAGGCCTACGAGCAGTACTTC.

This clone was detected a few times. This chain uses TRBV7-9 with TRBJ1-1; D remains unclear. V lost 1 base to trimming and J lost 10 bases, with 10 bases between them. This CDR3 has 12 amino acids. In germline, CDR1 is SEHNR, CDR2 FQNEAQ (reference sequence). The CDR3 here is CASSLESEGAFF. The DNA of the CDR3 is TGTGCCAGCAGCTTAGAATCAGAGGGAGCTTTCTTT. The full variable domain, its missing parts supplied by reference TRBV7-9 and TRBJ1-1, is DTGVSQNPRHKITKRGQNVTFRCDPISEHNRLYWYRQTLGQGPEFLTYFQNEAQLEKSRLLSDRFSAERPKGSFSTLEIQRTEQGDSAMYLCASSLESEGAFFGQGTRLTVV.

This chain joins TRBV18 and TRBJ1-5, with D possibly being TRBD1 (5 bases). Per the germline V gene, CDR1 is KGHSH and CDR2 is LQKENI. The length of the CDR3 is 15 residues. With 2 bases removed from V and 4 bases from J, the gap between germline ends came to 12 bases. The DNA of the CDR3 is TGTGCCAGCTCACCAAGCCCGACAGAAAATCAGCCCCAGCATTTT. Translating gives CASSPSPTENQPQHF.

The CDR3 DNA is TGTGCCAGCGGGAGGGGGGGAGAACACAATGAGCAGTTCTTC. This gives the protein CASGRGGEHNEQFF. The rearrangement uses TRBV6-6 and TRBJ2-1, with a possible D match to TRBD2 (7 bases). The CDR3 is 14 residues long. V dropped 8 bases and J dropped 5 bases, with 16 bases sitting between them. Germline loops: CDR1 MNHNY, CDR2 SVGAGI (reference sequence).

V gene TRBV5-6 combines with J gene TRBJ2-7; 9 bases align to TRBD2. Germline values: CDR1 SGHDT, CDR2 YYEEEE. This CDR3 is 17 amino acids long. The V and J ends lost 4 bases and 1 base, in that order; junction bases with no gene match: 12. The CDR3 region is CASSPTPGTSTSYEQYF. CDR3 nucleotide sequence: TGTGCCAGCAGCCCGACCCCCGGGACTAGCACATCCTACGAGCAGTACTTC.

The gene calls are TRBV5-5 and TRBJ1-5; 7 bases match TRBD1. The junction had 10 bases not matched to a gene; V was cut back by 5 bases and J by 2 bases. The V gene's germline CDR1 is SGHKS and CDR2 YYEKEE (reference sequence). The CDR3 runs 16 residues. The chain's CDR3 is CASSIYRGEGNQPQHF. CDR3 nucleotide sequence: TGTGCCAGCAGTATATACAGGGGTGAAGGCAATCAGCCCCAGCATTTT. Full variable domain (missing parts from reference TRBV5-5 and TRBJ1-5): DAGVTQSPTHLIKTRGQQVTLRCSPISGHKSVSWYQQVLGQGPQFIFQYYEKEERGRGNFPDRFSARQFPNYSSELNVNALLLGDSALYLCASSIYRGEGNQPQHFGDGTRLSIL.